This TCR beta chain was captured in a study of blood T cell repertoires in COVID-19. This CDR3 has 18 residues. Germline loops: CDR1 SGHAT, CDR2 FQNNGV. Germline trimming cut 5 bases from V and 9 bases from J; bases unmatched to any gene: 16. Using immunoSEQ multiplex PCR, the repertoire was profiled, and TCRdb retains in-frame clones only, with some absent. The table lists 400,000 or so clones, 87% of them singletons. V usage is TRBV11-2 and J usage is TRBJ2-1; 13 positions agree with TRBD2. Sequenced material: PBMCs or T cells enriched from blood (not recorded which). The receptor was derived from a man aged 40-50 years in a cohort exposed to, infected with or recovered from COVID-19 (not recorded which). The CDR3 loop reads CASSIRGGGLAGAGEQFF. The DNA for the CDR3 is TGTGCCAGCAGCATTCGGGGGGGAGGACTAGCGGGAGCGGGTGAGCAGTTCTTC.